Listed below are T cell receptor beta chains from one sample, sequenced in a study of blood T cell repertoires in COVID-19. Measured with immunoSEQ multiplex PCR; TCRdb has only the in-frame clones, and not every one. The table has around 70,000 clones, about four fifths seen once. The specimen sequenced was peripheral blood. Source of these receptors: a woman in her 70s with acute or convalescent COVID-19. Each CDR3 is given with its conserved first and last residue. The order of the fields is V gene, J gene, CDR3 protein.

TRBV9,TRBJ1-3,CASSAGGSGNTIYF
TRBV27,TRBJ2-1,CASSTGVRSYNEQFF
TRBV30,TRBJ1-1,CAWDSGVTEAFF
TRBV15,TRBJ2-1,CATSRTLASYNEQFF
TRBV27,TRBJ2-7,CASTRGLGSYEQYF
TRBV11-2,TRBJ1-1,CASRGGGQVGTEAFF
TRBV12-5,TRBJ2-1,CASGSRLDREFLFLYNEQFF
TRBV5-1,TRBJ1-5,CASSPGGRGNNQPQHF
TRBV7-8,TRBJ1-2,CASSLGLGQGDYGYTF
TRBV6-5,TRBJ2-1,CASRGSSYNEQFF
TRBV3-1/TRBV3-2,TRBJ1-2,CASSQGPKQGAIGGYTF
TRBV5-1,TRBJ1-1,CASSLGYRGNSEAFF
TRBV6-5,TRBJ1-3,CASSYGGYSGNTIYF
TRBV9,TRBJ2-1,CASRETSGSANEQFF
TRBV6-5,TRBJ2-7,CASSSGGSTYEQYF
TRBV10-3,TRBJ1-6,CAISEKIASLGPLHF
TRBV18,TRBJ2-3,CASSQDRDRKTDTQYF
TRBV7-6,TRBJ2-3,CASSPGPTVAGTDTQYF
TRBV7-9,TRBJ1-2,CASSFPNSDGYTF
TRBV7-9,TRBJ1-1,CASSGVRQMNTEAFF
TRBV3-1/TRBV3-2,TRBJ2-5,CASSQGSSGRGETQYF
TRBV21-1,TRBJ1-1,CASSNGNTLTAFF
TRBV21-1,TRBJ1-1,CATSERGHRSRAEAFF
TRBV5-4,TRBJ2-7,CASSARTSEVEQYF
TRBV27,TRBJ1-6,CASSLFGTGMIFGNSPLHF